A selection of T cell receptor beta chains follows, all from one sample in a study of blood T cell repertoires in COVID-19. Assay: immunoSEQ multiplex PCR; the TCRdb copy retains only in-frame clones and omits some. The table shows under 150,000 clones, with roughly 80% occurring only once. Sequencing used peripheral blood. These receptors all come from a woman aged 40 to 50 with acute or convalescent COVID-19. The CDR3 runs from the conserved cysteine through the conserved F or W. A D gene is named only where the DNA matches it firmly. Rows may omit the clone size; those that give it use once, few, many or a size class.

size	length	V	J	D	DNA	CDR3
NA	15	TRBV6-5	TRBJ1-2	NA	TGTGCCAGCAGTTACTCCATGGAGGGGACCTATGGCTACACCTTC	CASSYSMEGTYGYTF
NA	15	TRBV6-4	TRBJ2-1	TRBD2	TGTGCCAGCAGGATTAGCGGGGGGGCCTTTGATGAGCAGTTCTTC	CASRISGGAFDEQFF
NA	12	TRBV5-1	TRBJ2-1	NA	TGCGCCAGCAGCTCGAGGTACAATGAGCAGTTCTTC	CASSSRYNEQFF
NA	14	TRBV6-5	TRBJ1-1	NA	TGTGCCAGCAGTTACTTCAGGGTCCCCACTGAAGCTTTCTTT	CASSYFRVPTEAFF
NA	11	TRBV7-2	TRBJ2-3	NA	TGTGCCAGCAGTATCACAGATACGCAGTATTTT	CASSITDTQYF
NA	15	TRBV7-3	TRBJ2-1	NA	TGTGCCAGCAGCTTACAGGCGGGGATAGACAATGAGCAGTTCTTC	CASSLQAGIDNEQFF
few	14	TRBV2	TRBJ1-1	TRBD1	TGTGCCAGCAACCGGGACAGGGGGAACACTGAAGCTTTCTTT	CASNRDRGNTEAFF
NA	13	TRBV2	TRBJ1-1	NA	TGTGCCAGCAGGGGCAGGGGGAACACTGAAGCTTTCTTT	CASRGRGNTEAFF
NA	16	TRBV5-4	TRBJ2-3	TRBD2	TGTGCCAGCAGCTGGCCCGGGGGCGGGAGGGCAGATACGCAGTATTTT	CASSWPGGGRADTQYF
NA	16	TRBV7-2	TRBJ2-1	TRBD2	TGTGCCAGCAGCTTAGGACTAGCGGGGGGGCCCAATGAGCAGTTCTTC	CASSLGLAGGPNEQFF
NA	16	TRBV7-9	TRBJ2-5	NA	TGTGCCAGCAGCTTAGGCCTTGGGGGACAACAAGAGACCCAGTACTTC	CASSLGLGGQQETQYF
NA	15	TRBV4-1	TRBJ1-1	NA	TGCGCCAGCAGGCTCCGCGAGGGAGGGTTCACTGAAGCTTTCTTT	CASRLREGGFTEAFF
NA	13	TRBV6-5	TRBJ2-7	TRBD1	TGTGCCAGCAGGAAATTAACAGGGGTCGAGCAGTACTTC	CASRKLTGVEQYF
few	12	TRBV5-5	TRBJ2-5	TRBD2	TGTGCCAGCAGAGCGGGGGGCCAGTCCCAGTACTTC	CASRAGGQSQYF
NA	13	TRBV12-3/TRBV12-4	TRBJ1-2	NA	TGTGCCAGCAGCCAGACCCCTCGGCGGGGCTACACCTTC	CASSQTPRRGYTF
once	16	TRBV4-1	TRBJ1-1	NA	TGCGCCAGCAGCCAAATGGGGGGGGTCGTAAACACTGAAGCTTTCTTT	CASSQMGGVVNTEAFF
NA	18	TRBV5-5	TRBJ1-6	TRBD1	TGTGCCAGCAGCTTGGAGGGACAGGGAATCGCCTATAATTCACCCCTCCACTTT	CASSLEGQGIAYNSPLHF
NA	16	TRBV5-1	TRBJ1-2	NA	TGCGCCAGCAGCTTGGCAGGACAGACATGGGACTATGGCTACACCTTC	CASSLAGQTWDYGYTF
NA	14	TRBV5-4	TRBJ1-3	NA	TGTGCCAGCAGCTCCCCAGGGGCTGGAAACACCATATATTTT	CASSSPGAGNTIYF
NA	16	TRBV7-2	TRBJ2-6	NA	TGTGCCAGCAGCCCGCAGGTAAAGTCTGGGGCCAACGTCCTGACTTTC	CASSPQVKSGANVLTF
NA	17	TRBV5-1	TRBJ2-1	NA	TGCGCCAGCAGCACGGGCGGAATGGGGGGGCGCTTAAATGAGCAGTTCTTC	CASSTGGMGGRLNEQFF
NA	16	TRBV7-2	TRBJ1-2	NA	TGTGCCAGCAGCTTATCCCCGGATCTAGCTAACTATGGCTACACCTTC	CASSLSPDLANYGYTF
NA	13	TRBV4-3	TRBJ1-5	NA	TGCGCCAGCAGCCAAGATAGTAGTCAGCCCCAGCATTTT	CASSQDSSQPQHF
NA	19	TRBV5-1	TRBJ1-3	NA	TGCGCCAGCAGCTTGGCCTTATTTACAGGACCCGTCTCTGGAAACACCATATATTTT	CASSLALFTGPVSGNTIYF
NA	17	TRBV4-1	TRBJ2-7	TRBD1	TGCGCCAGCAGCCAAGATAGAGGACAGGGGAGTCGGGACGAGCAGTACTTC	CASSQDRGQGSRDEQYF
NA	14	TRBV10-3	TRBJ2-6	NA	TGTGCCATCAGACAGGGCACCGGGGCCAACGTCCTGACTTTC	CAIRQGTGANVLTF
NA	16	TRBV6-2/TRBV6-3	TRBJ1-5	NA	TGTGCCAGCAGTGTGTGGGGCGACAGATACAATCAGCCCCAGCATTTT	CASSVWGDRYNQPQHF
few	14	TRBV2	TRBJ1-3	NA	TGTGCCAGCAGTGGGTCGGGTTCTGGAAACACCATATATTTT	CASSGSGSGNTIYF
once	15	TRBV6-2/TRBV6-3	TRBJ2-5	TRBD2	TGTGCCAGCAGTTACGACAAGCGGGGGGAAGAGACCCAGTACTTC	CASSYDKRGEETQYF
NA	15	TRBV9	TRBJ1-3	NA	TGTGCCAGCAGCGCCCGGGGGTCCACTGGAAACACCATATATTTT	CASSARGSTGNTIYF
NA	15	TRBV6-5	TRBJ2-5	TRBD1	TGTGCCAGCAGTTACACTCAGACAGGGGGGGAGACCCAGTACTTC	CASSYTQTGGETQYF
NA	15	TRBV5-1	TRBJ2-1	NA	TGCGCCAGCAGCTTGGTCCCAGGTGACCACAATGAGCAGTTCTTC	CASSLVPGDHNEQFF
NA	14	TRBV5-6	TRBJ1-4	NA	TGTGCCAGCAGCTCAAGGGGTCTCAATGAAAAACTGTTTTTT	CASSSRGLNEKLFF
NA	14	TRBV28	TRBJ1-2	NA	TGTGCCAGCAGGACCGCGGGGGCAAGTGGGGGCTACACCTTC	CASRTAGASGGYTF
NA	13	TRBV12-3/TRBV12-4	TRBJ2-7	NA	TGTGCCAGCAGTAAGGAGGGGATCTACGAGCAGTACTTC	CASSKEGIYEQYF
NA	15	TRBV4-1	TRBJ1-5	TRBD1	TGCGCCAGCAGCCAAGGGACAGGCGCAAGCTGGCCCCAGCATTTT	CASSQGTGASWPQHF
NA	15	TRBV2	TRBJ1-2	TRBD1	TGTGCCAGCAGTAGGGACAGTCTGGCCCCCGATGGCTACACCTTC	CASSRDSLAPDGYTF
NA	18	TRBV5-1	TRBJ2-1	NA	TGCGCCAGCAGCGTGGCCGGGTGGGGCGGGGATAGGGACAATGAGCAGTTCTTC	CASSVAGWGGDRDNEQFF
NA	17	TRBV2	TRBJ1-6	NA	TGTGCCAGCAGTCCCGGTGGGGGGGGCGGCTATAATTCACCCCTCCACTTT	CASSPGGGGGYNSPLHF
NA	15	TRBV18	TRBJ1-4	NA	TGTGCCAGCTCATCAAATCCGGGACATAGTGAAAAACTGTTTTTT	CASSSNPGHSEKLFF
NA	17	TRBV5-1	TRBJ1-1	TRBD1	TGCGCCAGCAGCTTGGCTCCCGGGACAGGGGGCGTCACTGAAGCTTTCTTT	CASSLAPGTGGVTEAFF
NA	15	TRBV27	TRBJ1-3	TRBD1	TGTGCCAGCAGTTTAGGGACAGGCACTGGAAACACCATATATTTT	CASSLGTGTGNTIYF
once	14	TRBV7-2	TRBJ2-7	TRBD2	TGTGCCAGCAGCCTCAGCGGGGGGGCCTACGAGCAGTACTTC	CASSLSGGAYEQYF
once	11	TRBV12-3/TRBV12-4	TRBJ1-4	NA	TGTGCCAGCAGCGTTAATGAAAAACTGTTTTTT	CASSVNEKLFF
NA	17	TRBV7-9	TRBJ1-1	TRBD1	TGTGCCAGCAGCTTAGGTGGGGCAGGGGGCACTGGGACTGAAGCTTTCTTT	CASSLGGAGGTGTEAFF
NA	16	TRBV7-2	TRBJ1-2	NA	TGTGCCAGCAGTTTCACCGGGACACCCACTAACTATGGCTACACCTTC	CASSFTGTPTNYGYTF
NA	13	TRBV19	TRBJ2-3	TRBD1	TGTGCCAGTAGCGGGACAGGGACAGATACGCAGTATTTT	CASSGTGTDTQYF
NA	16	TRBV7-9	TRBJ2-3	TRBD1	TGTGCCAGCAGCACGACAGGGGCTCCAATGACAGATACGCAGTATTTT	CASSTTGAPMTDTQYF
NA	17	TRBV6-6	TRBJ2-2	TRBD2	TGTGCCAGCAGTCCTCGCTGGACTAGCGGGGAGACCGGGGAGCTGTTTTTT	CASSPRWTSGETGELFF
NA	13	TRBV12-5	TRBJ2-7	NA	TGTGCTAGTGCGAGGGGGGAGGGCTACGAGCAGTACTTC	CASARGEGYEQYF
NA	14	TRBV5-3	TRBJ1-3	NA	TGTGCCAGAAGCCGCAACTTCTCTGGAAACACCATATATTTT	CARSRNFSGNTIYF
few	15	TRBV6-6	TRBJ1-5	NA	TGTGCCAGCAGTTATACACAGTCGAGCAATCAGCCCCAGCATTTT	CASSYTQSSNQPQHF
NA	13	TRBV15	TRBJ1-2	NA	TGTGCCACCAGCAGAGACTCGGGTTTTGGCTACACCTTC	CATSRDSGFGYTF